This T cell receptor beta chain comes out of a study of T-cell memory formation after mild COVID-19. At the level of the study: Clustering of TCRs was largely donor specific.

Study outcomes and limitations: Clones contracting over day 15 to 85 were CD4/CD8 balanced, with later expanders leaning CD4+. Shrinking CD4+ clones were chiefly CM and EM; CD8+ ones were chiefly EMRA.

One entry per CDR3 protein, called by TCRdb with MiXCR from the 5' RACE reads. The sample records roughly 450,000 distinct CDR3 sequences, roughly 17% being singletons. On this clonotype itself: Its antigen is unknown.

The TCR was taken from a man aged 18 to 29 who had mild COVID-19 (a few samples of this study predate the infection). Cell type and time point are not known. Sequencing input: PBMCs or a T cell subset sorted from them (not recorded which).

For the CDR3, the DNA is TGTGCCAGCTCACTAGCAGGGGGACAGAATACTTATGGCTACACCTTC. Translated: CASSLAGGQNTYGYTF. This chain links TRBV18 with TRBJ1-2; 7 bases align to TRBD1. Germline CDR1 and CDR2: KGHSH and LQKENI. This CDR3 has 16 residues. The J segment lost 5 bases and the V segment lost 4 bases, leaving 13 bases of the junction unmatched.